This T cell receptor beta chain was captured in a study of CD8+ T cells in alopecia areata. As to treatment: oral pan-JAK inhibitor, 5-10 mg twice daily. The germline gives CDR1 GTSNPN, CDR2 SVGIG (reference sequence). The V gene end was trimmed by 2 bases and the J gene end by 4 bases; junction bases not matched to a gene: 8. The CDR3 sequence is 15 residues long. Once RNA had been extracted, it was reverse transcribed into cDNA to act as the sequencing template. Sequencing used immunoSEQ multiplex PCR; TCRdb keeps in-frame clones, though not all of them. The table lists over 150,000 clones, around 59% of them singletons.

This chain links TRBV30 with TRBJ2-5; the match to TRBD2 covers 9 bases. This TCR derives from a human donor with alopecia areata. The sample consisted of CD4+ T cells sorted from blood, taken at week 24, from a patient treated with tofacitinib. This CDR3 is CAWSFGGGARETQYF. CDR3 in DNA: TGTGCCTGGAGTTTTGGCGGGGGGGCTCGAGAGACCCAGTACTTC.